Listed below are T cell receptor beta chains from one sample, sequenced in a study of beta chain features in type 1 diabetes. Generated by immunoSEQ multiplex PCR, the TCRdb table keeps only in-frame clones and is missing some. The sample includes about 620,000 clones, 15% to 19% of them seen just once. Material: naive CD4+ T cells from blood. These receptor sequences come from a man aged 18 to 35 in good health. Both conserved end residues are part of each CDR3. The D gene is left open where the match is weak. Part of the rows lack a size; the others show once, few, many or a class for expanded clones.

CDR3 protein	CDR3 DNA	V gene	J gene	clone size	D gene
CASRNIPNSPLHF	TGTGCCAGCAGGAACATCCCTAATTCACCCCTCCACTTT	TRBV25-1	TRBJ1-6	.	.
CASSSLPLTSNEQFF	TGTGCCAGCTCATCCCTCCCCCTGACTAGTAATGAGCAGTTCTTC	TRBV18	TRBJ2-1	few	.
CASSVEQETQYF	TGTGCCAGCAGCGTAGAACAAGAGACCCAGTACTTC	TRBV9	TRBJ2-5	few	.
CASNTRGPGNYGYTF	TGTGCCAGTAACACCAGGGGGCCCGGTAACTATGGCTACACCTTC	TRBV5-5	TRBJ1-2	few	TRBD1
CASSRQSSYEQYF	TGTGCCAGCAGTCGACAAAGCTCCTACGAGCAGTACTTC	TRBV9	TRBJ2-7	.	.
CASSLETGHPSSYTF	TGTGCCAGCAGCTTAGAAACAGGTCACCCCTCGAGCTACACCTTC	TRBV7-2	TRBJ1-2	.	.
CASSLSVGKAKNIQYF	TGTGCCAGCAGCTTAAGTGTCGGGAAGGCCAAAAACATTCAGTACTTC	TRBV7-2	TRBJ2-4	few	.
CASSLKGRTYGYTF	TGTGCCAGCAGTTTAAAGGGCAGAACCTATGGCTACACCTTC	TRBV27	TRBJ1-2	.	.
CASSRPGAAKNTEAFF	TGTGCCAGCTCGCGGCCTGGGGCAGCTAAAAACACTGAAGCTTTCTTT	TRBV18	TRBJ1-1	few	.
CASSLSRLEAFF	TGTGCCAGCAGTCTCAGCCGACTCGAAGCTTTCTTT	TRBV28	TRBJ1-1	few	.
CASEVGHGGYTF	TGTGCCAGTGAAGTTGGACATGGTGGCTACACCTTC	TRBV19	TRBJ1-2	few	.
CASSLASQGTEAFF	TGTGCCAGCAGCTTAGCGTCCCAGGGCACTGAAGCTTTCTTT	TRBV7-3	TRBJ1-1	.	.
CASTPGGRNTEAFF	TGTGCCAGTACCCCGGGAGGGCGGAACACTGAAGCTTTCTTT	TRBV19	TRBJ1-1	few	.
CASSFLAPGGYTF	TGTGCCAGCAGCTTCTTGGCGCCCGGTGGCTACACCTTC	TRBV5-8	TRBJ1-2	few	.
CASSVRTGETQYF	TGTGCCAGCAGCGTAAGGACAGGGGAGACCCAGTACTTC	TRBV9	TRBJ2-5	few	TRBD1
CASSEGRSNQPQHF	TGTGCCAGCAGTGAAGGTAGATCTAATCAGCCCCAGCATTTT	TRBV2	TRBJ1-5	.	.
CASSGTRWGKNIQYF	TGCGCCAGCAGTGGGACTCGATGGGGAAAAAACATTCAGTACTTC	TRBV5-1	TRBJ2-4	.	.
CASSPRTISGNTIYF	TGTGCCAGCAGCCCCCGCACGATCTCTGGAAACACCATATATTTT	TRBV7-9	TRBJ1-3	few	.
CASSYVSGTNTEAFF	TGTGCCAGCAGTTACGTGTCCGGGACAAACACTGAAGCTTTCTTT	TRBV6-6	TRBJ1-1	.	.
CASTGNTEAFF	TGTGCCAGCACAGGGAACACTGAAGCTTTCTTT	TRBV28	TRBJ1-1	.	.
CASSLRTGQAETQYF	TGTGCCAGCAGCTTACGGACAGGGCAGGCGGAGACCCAGTACTTC	TRBV7-2	TRBJ2-5	.	TRBD1
CASSIGGLQETQYF	TGTGCCAGTAGTATAGGTGGGCTACAAGAGACCCAGTACTTC	TRBV19	TRBJ2-5	.	.
CASRGQWGNDQPQHF	TGCGCCAGCAGGGGACAGTGGGGAAACGATCAGCCCCAGCATTTT	TRBV4-1	TRBJ1-5	.	TRBD1
CASNGEDYEQYF	TGTGCCAGCAACGGGGAGGACTACGAGCAGTACTTC	TRBV7-9	TRBJ2-7	few	.
CASRPWGRAGYTF	TGTGCCAGCAGGCCATGGGGGCGTGCCGGCTACACCTTC	TRBV2	TRBJ1-2	.	.
CASSLVGRNNEQFF	TGTGCCAGCAGCTTAGTTGGACGGAACAATGAGCAGTTCTTC	TRBV7-8	TRBJ2-1	few	.
CATTGQGSTDTQYF	TGTGCCACGACGGGACAGGGTTCCACAGATACGCAGTATTTT	TRBV15	TRBJ2-3	few	TRBD1
CASSGEASDTEAFF	TGTGCCAGCAGCGGTGAGGCCAGCGACACTGAAGCTTTCTTT	TRBV2	TRBJ1-1	.	.
CASSVAQIPAGRDGEAFF	TGTGCCAGCAGCGTAGCACAAATCCCAGCCGGACGGGACGGAGAAGCTTTCTTT	TRBV9	TRBJ1-1	.	.
CATSRDYPGGAGELFF	TGTGCCACCAGCAGAGACTACCCCGGGGGCGCCGGGGAGCTGTTTTTT	TRBV15	TRBJ2-2	few	.
CASSIARDQPQHF	TGTGCCAGTAGTATAGCGAGAGATCAGCCCCAGCATTTT	TRBV19	TRBJ1-5	.	.
CASSLYTSGSITDTQYF	TGTGCCAGCAGTTTATATACTAGCGGGAGTATCACAGATACGCAGTATTTT	TRBV27	TRBJ2-3	.	TRBD2
CASSPRETQYF	TGTGCCAGCAGTCCCCGGGAGACCCAGTACTTC	TRBV7-9	TRBJ2-5	many	.
CASSLAGRVETQYF	TGTGCTAGCAGCTTAGCGGGCAGGGTAGAGACCCAGTACTTC	TRBV7-7	TRBJ2-5	few	TRBD2
CASRRGSSYNEQFF	TGTGCCAGCCGGCGGGGGAGCTCCTACAATGAGCAGTTCTTC	TRBV28	TRBJ2-1	.	TRBD2
CAISERTGNGETQYF	TGTGCCATCAGTGAGCGAACAGGGAACGGTGAGACCCAGTACTTC	TRBV10-3	TRBJ2-5	.	.
CASSRHRERLWEQYF	TGTGCCAGCAGCCGACACCGGGAGAGACTTTGGGAGCAGTACTTC	TRBV14	TRBJ2-7	.	.
CASSPHGLRASEQYF	TGTGCCAGCAGTCCGCACGGGTTAAGGGCCTCCGAGCAGTACTTC	TRBV28	TRBJ2-7	.	.
CASSLSQGTNTEAFF	TGTGCCAGCAGCTTATCTCAGGGCACGAACACTGAAGCTTTCTTT	TRBV7-9	TRBJ1-1	.	.
CASSFDSSSYNEQFF	TGCGCCAGCAGCTTCGACTCGAGCTCCTACAATGAGCAGTTCTTC	TRBV5-1	TRBJ2-1	few	.
CASSLTRDRGPYEQYF	TGTGCCAGCAGCTTGACCCGGGACAGGGGGCCGTACGAGCAGTACTTC	TRBV7-2	TRBJ2-7	few	TRBD1
CASSFRTSSNQPQHF	TGTGCCAGCAGTTTCCGGACAAGTAGCAATCAGCCCCAGCATTTT	TRBV28	TRBJ1-5	.	.
CASSRRVSGSDEQYF	TGTGCCAGCAGCAGGAGGGTTTCGGGGTCTGACGAGCAGTACTTC	TRBV7-9	TRBJ2-7	.	.
CASSPGEGNQPQHF	TGTGCCAGCAGCCCCGGGGAGGGAAATCAGCCCCAGCATTTT	TRBV6-5	TRBJ1-5	.	.
CASSLLANTGELFF	TGCGCCAGCAGCTTACTAGCGAACACCGGGGAGCTGTTTTTT	TRBV4-3	TRBJ2-2	.	.
CASSPSLNTEAFF	TGTGCCAGCAGCCCTAGTCTGAACACTGAAGCTTTCTTT	TRBV7-9	TRBJ1-1	.	.
CASSQARTGAKKHNEQFF	TGTGCCAGCAGCCAAGCGCGGACAGGGGCCAAAAAACACAATGAGCAGTTCTTC	TRBV11-3	TRBJ2-1	.	TRBD1
CASGRPGTTITYNEQFF	TGTGCCAGCGGACGACCCGGGACAACTATCACCTACAATGAGCAGTTCTTC	TRBV28	TRBJ2-1	.	.